This T cell receptor (beta chain) originates from a study of blood T cell repertoires in COVID-19. Study information: There were acute and convalescent COVID-19 samples, and they came from the United States, Italy and Spain. From T cells, B-cell-depleted T cells, or PBMCs came the material, which was cDNA or gDNA.

This CDR3 contains 16 residues. The V gene end was trimmed by 2 bases and the J gene end by 3 bases; junction bases not matched to a gene: 12. Germline CDR1 and CDR2: GTSNPN and SVGIG (reference sequence). Per the authors' pipeline: It was from reference gene primer amplification that nucleated cell counts were estimated. Method: immunoSEQ multiplex PCR; TCRdb's copy keeps in-frame clones and lacks some. From that table come the V and J calls and clone size; the DNA was used to work out D and trimming. The data hold 100,000 to 150,000 clones, with approximately 88% observed a single time. This clonotype was sampled from a man between 65 and 85 years old with active COVID-19. The sequencing input was peripheral blood. The V call is TRBV30, the J call TRBJ2-7; 8 bases fit TRBD2. This CDR3 reads CAWSHWGLAGGYEQYF. The CDR3 DNA reads TGTGCCTGGAGTCACTGGGGGCTAGCGGGTGGCTACGAGCAGTACTTC.